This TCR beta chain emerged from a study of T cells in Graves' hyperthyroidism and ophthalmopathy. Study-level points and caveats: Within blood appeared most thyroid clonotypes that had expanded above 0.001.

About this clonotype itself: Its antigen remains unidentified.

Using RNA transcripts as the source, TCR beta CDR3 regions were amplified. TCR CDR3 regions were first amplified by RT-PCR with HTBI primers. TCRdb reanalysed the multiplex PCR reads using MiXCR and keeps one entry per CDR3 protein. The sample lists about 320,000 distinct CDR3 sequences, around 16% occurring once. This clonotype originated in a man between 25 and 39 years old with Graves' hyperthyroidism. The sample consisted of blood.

CDR3 sequence: CASSLSQGTNIQYF. CDR3 sequence (DNA): TGTGCCAGCAGCTTAAGTCAGGGGACGAACATTCAGTACTTC. This chain joins TRBV7-2 and TRBJ2-4; tentative D call: TRBD1 (6 bases). Germline values: CDR1 SGHTA, CDR2 FQGNSA. Trimming removed 2 bases from V and 7 bases from J, with 12 bases in between. This CDR3 spans 14 amino acids.